This TCR beta chain was profiled in a study of OX40 agonist ivuxolimab in advanced cancers. Clones were read by immunoSEQ multiplex PCR, and TCRdb kept only the in-frame ones, dropping some. This table holds 75,000 to 90,000 clones, more than 85% found once. The CDR3 has 15 amino acids. CDR1 is MNHEY, CDR2 SMNVEV, per germline (reference sequence). Trimming at V came to 4 bases and at J to 2 bases, leaving 7 bases not matched to a gene. The chain uses TRBV27 and TRBJ2-7; TRBD1 matches at 8 bases. This clonotype was sampled from an adult with an advanced solid tumor such as melanoma, head and neck, liver or kidney cancer. The sequences come from CD4+ or CD8+ T cells sorted from blood, collected in a trial of the OX40 agonist ivuxolimab. CDR3 protein: CASSSGQAYTYEQYF. CDR3 DNA sequence: TGTGCCAGCAGTTCGGGACAGGCCTATACCTACGAGCAGTACTTC.